This T cell receptor (beta chain) was sequenced during a study of molecular identifiers for immune sequencing clone quantification. The sample holds many counts of this clonotype. TCRdb reprocessed the PCR reads with MiXCR, giving one entry per CDR3 protein. The data contain about 640,000 distinct CDR3 sequences, about 20% of them seen just once; the ten biggest clones take up around 0.9%. The V gene's germline CDR1 is ENHRY and CDR2 SYGVKD. This CDR3 is built from 16 residues. V trimming: 4 bases; J trimming: 7 bases; junction bases outside the gene matches: 14. V gene TRBV10-3 combines with J gene TRBJ1-1; 8 bases agree with TRBD1. The specimen sequenced was naive CD8+ T cells from blood, with Jurkat cell RNA spiked in. This sample's subset: FACS-sorted CD8+CD4-CCR7+CD45RA+ naive T cells. The TCR was taken from a human donor in good health. Some libraries in this study had Jurkat cell RNA spiked in. The CDR3 sequence: CAISGGQERNWDEAFF. The CDR3, as DNA: TGTGCCATCAGTGGGGGACAGGAGAGGAACTGGGATGAAGCTTTCTTT.